These T cell receptor beta chains were read from a single sample in a study of cytomegalovirus exposure and HLA in healthy donors. Profiled with immunoSEQ multiplex PCR; TCRdb holds only in-frame clones, not every one. The data contain approximately 160,000 clones, over 75% of them singletons. Input material: PBMCs. These receptors originate from a woman aged 25 to 39 in good health and CMV-seronegative. The CDR3 runs from the conserved cysteine through the conserved F or W. A D gene is named only where the DNA matches it firmly. A clone size is listed for some rows: how often the clone was seen (once, few, many), or a class if it is expanded.

cdr3_aa	cdr3_nt	v_call	j_call	clone_size	d_call
CASRNHLTSGYGYTF	TGTGCCAGCAGGAACCATCTCACCTCGGGCTATGGCTACACCTTC	TRBV28	TRBJ1-2	.	.
CASSRGQGYQPQHF	TGTGCCAGTAGTCGGGGACAGGGGTATCAGCCCCAGCATTTT	TRBV19	TRBJ1-5	.	TRBD1
CASSLLVGITGPGNTIYF	TGTGCCAGCAGCTTGCTCGTTGGGATTACAGGGCCTGGAAACACCATATATTTT	TRBV5-6	TRBJ1-3	.	.
CASSPQGMNTEAFF	TGTGCCAGCAGTCCACAGGGTATGAACACTGAAGCTTTCTTT	TRBV2	TRBJ1-1	.	.
CSVQGWDTEAFF	TGCAGCGTACAGGGGTGGGACACTGAAGCTTTCTTT	TRBV29-1	TRBJ1-1	once	TRBD1
CAWSPDRGSVYYGYPF	TGTGCCTGGAGTCCCGACAGGGGGAGTGTCTACTATGGCTACCCCTTC	TRBV30	TRBJ1-2	.	TRBD1
CASSGRTGVNIQYF	TGTGCCAGCAGTGGGAGGACAGGGGTCAACATTCAGTACTTC	TRBV2	TRBJ2-4	.	TRBD1
CASSLPGWIREQYF	TGTGCCAGCAGTCTTCCAGGGTGGATTCGCGAGCAGTACTTC	TRBV28	TRBJ2-7	.	.
CASSLGVAGGSEQFF	TGTGCCAGCAGCTTAGGAGTAGCGGGAGGGTCTGAGCAGTTCTTC	TRBV11-3	TRBJ2-1	.	TRBD2
CASSRTGGSYEQYF	TGTGCCAGCAGCAGGACAGGGGGTTCCTACGAGCAGTACTTC	TRBV14	TRBJ2-7	few	TRBD1
CAWTLTDGYGYTF	TGTGCCTGGACTTTGACTGACGGCTATGGCTACACCTTC	TRBV30	TRBJ1-2	.	.
CASLPAATSIASF	TGTGCCAGCCTTCCGGCCGCGACTAGTATCGCTTCCTTC	TRBV6-1	TRBJ2-7	.	.
CASSERQASVAFF	TGTGCCAGCAGCGAACGACAGGCTAGTGTAGCTTTCTTT	TRBV7-8	TRBJ1-1	once	.
CASNGQGANTGELFF	TGTGCCAGCAACGGACAGGGGGCGAACACCGGGGAGCTGTTTTTT	TRBV28	TRBJ2-2	once	TRBD1
CASSYGQGAYEQYF	TGTGCCAGCAGCTATGGACAGGGTGCGTACGAGCAGTACTTC	TRBV5-4	TRBJ2-7	.	TRBD1
CAWSPGQGTSGGIAYEQYF	TGTGCCTGGAGTCCGGGACAGGGGACTAGCGGGGGGATCGCCTACGAGCAGTACTTC	TRBV30	TRBJ2-7	.	TRBD2
CASSYSASTQTQYF	TGTGCCAGCAGTTACTCGGCTAGCACACAGACCCAGTACTTC	TRBV6-5	TRBJ2-5	few	.
CASSAESEAYEQYF	TGTGCCAGCAGCGCCGAGTCGGAGGCCTACGAGCAGTACTTC	TRBV9	TRBJ2-7	.	.
CASSYRYNYGYTF	TGTGCCAGCAGTTACAGATATAACTATGGCTACACCTTC	TRBV27	TRBJ1-2	.	.
CASSPFAGTESYEQYF	TGTGCCAGCAGCCCCTTTGCTGGGACAGAGTCCTACGAGCAGTACTTC	TRBV16	TRBJ2-7	.	TRBD1
CASSVGTGYTQYF	TGTGCCAGCAGTGTCGGGACTGGGTATACGCAGTATTTT	TRBV27	TRBJ2-3	.	.
CASSSTGTSAQYF	TGTGCCAGCAGCTCAACGGGGACTAGCGCGCAGTATTTT	TRBV5-6	TRBJ2-3	.	TRBD2
CASSLGTIAGGVTDTQYF	TGCGCCAGCAGCTTGGGCACCATAGCGGGGGGGGTCACAGATACGCAGTATTTT	TRBV5-1	TRBJ2-3	once	TRBD2
CASSQERVEGYTF	TGCGCCAGCAGCCAAGAGAGGGTGGAGGGCTACACCTTC	TRBV4-3	TRBJ1-2	.	.
CASSPGGTGDYGYTF	TGTGCCAGCAGTCCGGGCGGGACAGGAGACTATGGCTACACCTTC	TRBV6-1	TRBJ1-2	.	TRBD1
CATAGGIREQYF	TGTGCCACCGCGGGGGGGATTCGGGAGCAGTACTTC	TRBV25-1	TRBJ2-7	.	TRBD2
CASSSGLAGDFREQYF	TGCGCCAGCAGCTCGGGACTAGCGGGAGATTTTCGGGAGCAGTACTTC	TRBV5-1	TRBJ2-7	.	TRBD2
CASSHGGGGGNNEQFF	TGTGCCAGCAGCCATGGGGGCGGGGGGGGTAACAATGAGCAGTTCTTC	TRBV4-2	TRBJ2-1	.	TRBD2
CASSLVSRVNSPLHF	TGTGCCAGCAGCTTGGTCTCCCGGGTCAATTCACCCCTCCACTTT	TRBV5-6	TRBJ1-6	.	.
CASSSRLANNEQFF	TGCGCCAGCAGCAGCCGACTAGCAAACAATGAGCAGTTCTTC	TRBV5-1	TRBJ2-1	.	TRBD2
CASSLNRGSYEQYF	TGTGCCAGCAGTTTAAATCGGGGATCGTACGAGCAGTACTTC	TRBV27	TRBJ2-7	.	.
CASGFGGYEQYF	TGTGCTAGTGGTTTTGGAGGCTACGAGCAGTACTTC	TRBV12-5	TRBJ2-7	.	.
CASSTGWSSEAFF	TGTGCCAGCAGTACAGGGTGGTCCTCTGAAGCTTTCTTT	TRBV28	TRBJ1-1	.	.
CAWSVQTGLGETQYF	TGTGCCTGGAGTGTCCAAACAGGGTTAGGGGAGACCCAGTACTTC	TRBV30	TRBJ2-5	.	.
CASSQEGTSGEQYF	TGTGCCAGCAGCCAAGAGGGGACTAGCGGAGAGCAGTACTTC	TRBV4-2	TRBJ2-5	.	TRBD2
CTSSLRLGRGGPDNEQFF	TGCACCAGCAGCCTCAGACTCGGACGGGGGGGCCCAGATAATGAGCAGTTCTTC	TRBV1	TRBJ2-1	.	.
CASSHGQGARGYTF	TGTGCCAGCAGCCACGGACAGGGGGCGAGGGGCTACACCTTC	TRBV7-8	TRBJ1-2	.	TRBD1
CASSTDRDRAYEQYF	TGTGCCAGTAGTACAGATCGGGACAGGGCTTACGAGCAGTACTTC	TRBV19	TRBJ2-7	.	TRBD1
CASRTGSTEAFF	TGTGCCTCCCGGACAGGGAGCACTGAAGCTTTCTTT	TRBV30	TRBJ1-1	once	TRBD1
CASSQDQGLKGMYEQYF	TGCGCCAGCAGCCAAGATCAAGGATTAAAGGGGATGTACGAGCAGTACTTC	TRBV4-3	TRBJ2-7	.	.
CASSATRSSYNEQFF	TGTGCCAGCAGTGCAACTCGGAGCTCCTACAATGAGCAGTTCTTC	TRBV6-5	TRBJ2-1	.	.
CSVAGNHGYPF	TGCAGCGTTGCGGGGAATCATGGCTACCCCTTC	TRBV29-1	TRBJ1-2	.	.
CATSRGRQGRFISYNEQFF	TGTGCCACCAGCAGGGGCCGACAGGGCCGATTTATCTCCTACAATGAGCAGTTCTTC	TRBV15	TRBJ2-1	.	TRBD1
CASLGTSGTYEQYF	TGTGCCAGCCTTGGGACTAGCGGAACCTACGAGCAGTACTTC	TRBV6-1	TRBJ2-7	few	TRBD2
CAWSLSGSFAEAFF	TGTGCCTGGAGTTTATCAGGGTCGTTTGCTGAAGCTTTCTTT	TRBV30	TRBJ1-1	.	.
CASSRNTRGRGYEQYF	TGTGCCAGCAGCCGAAACACCAGGGGGCGAGGGTACGAGCAGTACTTC	TRBV7-6	TRBJ2-7	.	TRBD1
CAIRTTSGASSGANVLTF	TGTGCTATCAGGACGACTAGCGGGGCCAGCTCTGGGGCCAACGTCCTGACTTTC	TRBV10-3	TRBJ2-6	.	TRBD2
CASSQTDRGYYEQYF	TGTGCCAGCAGCCAAACTGACAGGGGATACTACGAGCAGTACTTC	TRBV9	TRBJ2-7	.	TRBD1
CASSRGGSSGNTIYF	TGTGCCAGCAGCCGAGGGGGCTCCTCTGGAAACACCATATATTTT	TRBV27	TRBJ1-3	.	TRBD1
CASSQDLSRQTNQNGTGELFF	TGTGCCAGCAGCCAAGATTTATCCCGCCAGACGAACCAGAACGGGACCGGGGAGCTGTTTTTT	TRBV14	TRBJ2-2	few	.
CASSESQGSYEQYF	TGCGCCAGCAGTGAGTCCCAGGGCTCCTACGAGCAGTACTTC	TRBV10-2	TRBJ2-7	once	.
CASSLSGGRVVEQYF	TGTGCCAGCAGCTTGTCCGGCGGGAGAGTTGTCGAGCAGTACTTC	TRBV5-4	TRBJ2-7	once	TRBD2
CASSAGQGGTYEQYF	TGTGCCAGCAGCGCAGGACAGGGGGGAACCTACGAGCAGTACTTC	TRBV9	TRBJ2-7	.	TRBD1
CASSKRVQETQYF	TGTGCCAGCAGCAAGCGGGTCCAAGAGACCCAGTACTTC	TRBV7-8	TRBJ2-5	.	.
CASSLNFAQPQHF	TGTGCCAGCAGTTTGAACTTCGCTCAGCCCCAGCATTTT	TRBV27	TRBJ1-5	.	.
CASSLQGTNNSPLHF	TGTGCCAGCAGTTTACAGGGAACTAATAATTCACCCCTCCACTTT	TRBV6-5	TRBJ1-6	.	.